This TCR beta chain was documented in a study of T cell repertoires in cytomegalovirus infection. About the research overall: As its CMV epitopes, the study selected recently identified HLA-C-restricted and well-studied HLA-B-restricted targets.

Study results and limitations: Dominant in the ex vivo response were TCR beta clonotypes restricted by HLA-C and specific for CMV.

Details on this clonotype: Antigen unknown.

Using its own MiXCR run on the reads, TCRdb lists one record per CDR3 protein. This table has a few hundred thousand distinct CDR3 sequences, 40% appearing once. Germline CDR1 reads DFQATT; CDR2 reads SNEGSKA (reference sequence). There are 15 residues in the CDR3. The junction had 5 bases not matched to a gene; V was cut back by 6 bases and J by 0 bases. This clonotype originated in a human donor in good health (CMV status not recorded). Some clones in this sample may be carry-over from other donors' samples. The starting material was cultured PBMCs, obtained from culture after CMV antigen stimulation. The J gene is TRBJ2-1, the V gene TRBV20-1, with TRBD2 matching 10 bases. Written as DNA, the CDR3 is TGCAGTGCCGGAGGACTAGCGGCCTCCTACAATGAGCAGTTCTTC. This encodes CSAGGLAASYNEQFF.